Sequencing of this T cell receptor beta chain was carried out in a study of a mutant IDH1 vaccine in newly diagnosed glioma. Study context: Treated patients, about 60% male and roughly 40% female, averaged about 40 years of age. Earlier treatment was radiotherapy, temozolomide, or both, with most getting both. Findings of the study overall: Researchers report vaccine-induced immune responses in just under 95% of patients.

The CDR3 runs 14 residues. In germline, CDR1 is KGHSH, CDR2 LQKENI. Time point specified: week 47, end of study. Vaccination comprised doses that each held 300 ug of mutant IDH1 20-mer peptide, plus topical imiquimod. The table lists this clone with a few counts. Its specificity is unknown. The junction does not match germline at one end; this may be a read error. Other DNA sequences from this sample encode an identical CDR3 as well. Sequencing used immunoSEQ multiplex PCR; TCRdb keeps in-frame clones, though not all of them. This table has approximately 60,000 clones, under 85% appearing once. This chain joins TRBV18 and TRBJ1-6; D gene uncertain. Source: PBMCs, taken from a glioma patient whose treatment included an IDH1 peptide vaccine. The receptor was isolated from a man aged 25 to 40 with glioma. In nucleotides, the CDR3 is TGTGCCAGCTCCCTGACGGAGAATAATTCACCCCTCCATTTT. Translation gives CASSLTENNSPLHF.